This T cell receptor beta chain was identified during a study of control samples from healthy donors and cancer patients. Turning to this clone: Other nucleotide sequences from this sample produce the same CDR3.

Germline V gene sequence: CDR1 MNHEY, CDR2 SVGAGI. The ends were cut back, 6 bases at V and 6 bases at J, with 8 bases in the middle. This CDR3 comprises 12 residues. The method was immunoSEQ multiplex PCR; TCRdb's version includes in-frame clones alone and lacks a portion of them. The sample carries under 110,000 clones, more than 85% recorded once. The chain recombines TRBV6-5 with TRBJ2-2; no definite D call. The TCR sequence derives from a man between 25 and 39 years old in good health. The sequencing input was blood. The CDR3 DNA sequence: TGTGCCAGCAGCTTAAGGTCCGGGGAGCTGTTTTTT. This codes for CASSLRSGELFF.